These T cell receptor beta chains were read from a single sample in a study of cytomegalovirus exposure and HLA in healthy donors. This table comes from immunoSEQ multiplex PCR, and its TCRdb copy is limited to in-frame clones, with some not included. This sample yields around 130,000 clones, of which about 81% are seen a single time; approximately 3% belongs to the top ten. What was sequenced was PBMCs. The receptors derive from a woman in her thirties or forties in good health and CMV-seropositive. Each CDR3 is given with its conserved first and last residue. Each record gives: V gene, J gene, D gene, clone size, CDR3 DNA, CDR3 protein. A D gene is named only where the DNA matches it firmly. The listing skips clone size in some rows; elsewhere it reads once, few, many or a size class.

v_call: TRBV6-4; j_call: TRBJ1-2; d_call: TRBD1; clone_size: .; cdr3_nt: TGTGCCAGCAGTGACTCCCGGGACAGGAAGGGGGAGCTTGAGGGCTACACCTTC; cdr3_aa: CASSDSRDRKGELEGYTF
v_call: TRBV6-6; j_call: TRBJ2-7; d_call: .; clone_size: .; cdr3_nt: TGTGCCAGCAGTCCCCAGGATGAGCAGTACTTC; cdr3_aa: CASSPQDEQYF
v_call: TRBV6-4; j_call: TRBJ1-4; d_call: TRBD1; clone_size: .; cdr3_nt: TGTGCCAGCAGTGATACAGGGGATGGGGAAAAACTGTTTTTT; cdr3_aa: CASSDTGDGEKLFF
v_call: TRBV29-1; j_call: TRBJ2-2; d_call: .; clone_size: few; cdr3_nt: TGCAGCGTTGGGCCGCGGTCTTTGAACACCGGGGAGCTGTTTTTT; cdr3_aa: CSVGPRSLNTGELFF
v_call: TRBV5-1; j_call: TRBJ1-1; d_call: .; clone_size: .; cdr3_nt: TGCGCCAGCGCAACAGGGAGCGGCATGAACACTGAAGCTTTCTTT; cdr3_aa: CASATGSGMNTEAFF
v_call: TRBV9; j_call: TRBJ1-2; d_call: TRBD1; clone_size: .; cdr3_nt: TGTGCCAGCAGCAAACCGGGACAGCCTTATGGCTACACCTTC; cdr3_aa: CASSKPGQPYGYTF
v_call: TRBV6-1; j_call: TRBJ2-7; d_call: TRBD1; clone_size: .; cdr3_nt: TGTGCCAGCAGCCCTCTGGACAGGGGGCATTACGAGCAGTACTTC; cdr3_aa: CASSPLDRGHYEQYF
v_call: TRBV28; j_call: TRBJ2-1; d_call: TRBD2; clone_size: .; cdr3_nt: TGTGCCAGCAGTTTACCCCGACTAGCGGCCATCTCCTACAATGAGCAGTTCTTC; cdr3_aa: CASSLPRLAAISYNEQFF
v_call: TRBV19; j_call: TRBJ2-7; d_call: TRBD1; clone_size: .; cdr3_nt: TGTGCCAGTAGTAACCCCGACAGGGGACGTTCCTACGAGCAGTACTTC; cdr3_aa: CASSNPDRGRSYEQYF
v_call: TRBV11-2; j_call: TRBJ2-2; d_call: TRBD1; clone_size: .; cdr3_nt: TGTGCCAGCAGATCGACAGGGTATAGGGGGGAGCTGTTTTTT; cdr3_aa: CASRSTGYRGELFF
v_call: TRBV6-1; j_call: TRBJ1-2; d_call: .; clone_size: .; cdr3_nt: TGTGCCAGCAGTGGGTCAAGAGTTCGCGGCTACACCTTC; cdr3_aa: CASSGSRVRGYTF
v_call: TRBV7-9; j_call: TRBJ2-7; d_call: .; clone_size: .; cdr3_nt: TGTGCCAGCAGTGGGTCGGGCTCCTACGAGCAGTACTTC; cdr3_aa: CASSGSGSYEQYF
v_call: TRBV6-1; j_call: TRBJ2-2; d_call: TRBD2; clone_size: .; cdr3_nt: TGTGCCAGCAAGGAGCGGGGGAGCACCGGGGAGCTGTTTTTT; cdr3_aa: CASKERGSTGELFF
v_call: TRBV6-1; j_call: TRBJ2-1; d_call: .; clone_size: few; cdr3_nt: TGTGCCAGCAGTGAACTGGGGGGGTTTGGCGGGGGCCTCTCCTACAATGAGCAGTTCTTC; cdr3_aa: CASSELGGFGGGLSYNEQFF
v_call: TRBV27; j_call: TRBJ2-4; d_call: .; clone_size: .; cdr3_nt: TGTGCCAGCAGTTTATCGCCAGGGTCTCTAGCCAAAAACATTCAGTACTTC; cdr3_aa: CASSLSPGSLAKNIQYF
v_call: TRBV10-3; j_call: TRBJ1-2; d_call: .; clone_size: .; cdr3_nt: TGTGCCATCAGTGAGGATAGCACCACGAACTATGGCTACACCTTC; cdr3_aa: CAISEDSTTNYGYTF
v_call: TRBV11-1; j_call: TRBJ1-3; d_call: .; clone_size: .; cdr3_nt: TGTGCCAGCACCCTAGGAAACACCATATATTTT; cdr3_aa: CASTLGNTIYF